This T cell receptor (beta chain) was obtained from a study of T-cell reconstitution after alpha-beta-depleted transplantation in children. The TCRbeta library incorporated unique molecular identifiers. TCRdb reprocessed the PCR reads via MiXCR and lists one record per CDR3 protein. The data contain some 600,000 distinct CDR3 sequences, around 13% of them singletons. Study-wide results and caveats: Expanded clones from the graft, numbering several hundred, reportedly supplied alpha-beta T cells about two months after transplant. The study traced high day-60 TCRbeta diversity in some patients to surviving recipient T cells and thymic progenitors. T-cell numbers and diversity one year post-transplant derived largely from freshly generated T cells.

The germline V and J ends were trimmed by 6 bases and 2 bases, with 10 bases remaining between them. There are 14 residues in the CDR3. As regards this clonotype: Its antigen remains unknown. This may stem from a read error, because a much larger clone lies one nucleotide away.

The receptor was isolated from a male patient younger than 18 who had a stem cell transplant for acute myeloid leukemia, so the T cells may come from the graft donor. The V gene is TRBV12-3 or TRBV12-4, the J gene TRBJ2-2; D possibly corresponds to TRBD1 (6 bases). The starting material was PBMCs, mostly from graft donor cells, obtained 360 days after TCRalphabeta/CD19-depleted stem cell transplant. The CDR3 spells CASRRDINTGELFF. CDR3 sequence (DNA): TGTGCCAGCAGACGGGACATAAACACCGGGGAGCTGTTTTTT.